Presented here are 20 T cell receptor beta chains from one specimen sequenced in a study of shared clonotypes between healthy human individuals (dated by TCRdb to the early 2020s). The library came from the immunoSEQ multiplex PCR assay. Entries here come from immuneACCESS through TCRdb and include only in-frame sequences with V and J called. Some clones fail to appear in such tables; in the studies checked, an unresolved V gene covers under half of the shortfall, and the cause of the remainder is unknown. The sample data list hundreds of thousands of clones, and under 80% of these were observed just once. The ten most abundant clones make up more than 1.5% of the sample. Sequencing was carried out using memory CD4+ T cells sorted from blood. What the cell subset or site label conveys for this sample: CD45RA-negative fraction. Receptors were obtained from a woman in her thirties in good health.

In this sample, this clone turned up a few times. The DNA for the CDR3 is TGTGCCAGCAGTGTGACTAGCGGCTTCTACGAGCAGTACTTC. As protein: CASSVTSGFYEQYF. The chain links TRBV27 to TRBJ2-7, with 9 bases identical to TRBD2. Looked up from germline, CDR1 is MNHEY and CDR2 is SMNVEV (reference sequence). The length of the CDR3 is 14 residues. The V segment lost 5 bases and the J segment 3 bases; nucleotides outside the gene matches: 5.

The J gene is TRBJ2-2, the V gene TRBV6-4, with no clear D. CDR3 size: 13 residues. The germline CDR1 and CDR2 sequences are MRHNA and SNTAGT. Trimming pared 4 bases from V and 1 base from J, leaving 4 bases between. DNA of the CDR3: TGTGCCAGCAGTGTACAGAACACCGGGGAGCTGTTTTTT. As protein: CASSVQNTGELFF.

A word on this clone: An end of the junction does not agree with germline; a read error may underlie this. The J gene is TRBJ1-4, the V gene TRBV5-1; D call uncertain. CDR3 length equals 15 residues. CDR1 is SGHRS and CDR2 is YFSETQ in the germline V gene. CDR3 amino acids: CASSLYSARAEKLFF. For the CDR3, the DNA is TGTGCCAGCAGCTTGTATTCGGCGCGAGCTGAAAAACTGTTTTTT.

This chain connects TRBV5-1 to TRBJ2-1; 12 nucleotides align to TRBD2. CDR3 length: 17 residues. V shed 3 bases, J shed 4 bases, and the junction held 8 bases outside the gene matches. CDR1 SGHRS and CDR2 YFSETQ come from the germline V gene. The CDR3 DNA follows: TGCGCCAGCAGCTCCGGAACTAGCGGGAGGTCATACAATGAGCAGTTCTTC. Translation: CASSSGTSGRSYNEQFF. Full variable domain (outside the CDR3, taken from reference TRBV5-1 and TRBJ2-1): KAGVTQTPRYLIKTRGQQVTLSCSPISGHRSVSWYQQTPGQGLQFLFEYFSETQRNKGNFPGRFSGRQFSNSRSEMNVSTLELGDSALYLCASSSGTSGRSYNEQFFGPGTRLTVL.

The gene calls are TRBV5-1 and TRBJ2-3; 8 bases are shared with TRBD2. Germline trimming cut 0 bases from V and 2 bases from J; bases unmatched to any gene: 8. This CDR3 is built from 17 residues. Looked up from germline, CDR1 is SGHRS and CDR2 is YFSETQ. The CDR3 loop is CASSLGLERGYTDTQYF. The CDR3 DNA reads as TGCGCCAGCAGCTTGGGTCTGGAGCGGGGGTACACAGATACGCAGTATTTT.

This clone was detected once. The CDR3: CSVSGADTQYF. CDR3 DNA: TGCAGCGTATCCGGTGCAGATACGCAGTATTTT. This chain connects TRBV29-1 to TRBJ2-3; no firm D call. The CDR3 contains 11 residues. CDR1 is SQVTM and CDR2 is ANQGSEA in the germline V gene. Trimming cost V 6 bases and J 4 bases, with 8 bases left between them.

The rearrangement uses TRBV9 and TRBJ2-5; 15 bases align to TRBD2. The CDR3 extends over 16 amino acids. V shed 1 base and J 5 bases; nucleotides not matched to a gene: 3. Germline CDR1 SGDLS, CDR2 YYNGEE. This CDR3 reads CASSVRGLAGGETQYF. The CDR3 coding sequence is TGTGCCAGCAGCGTACGCGGACTAGCGGGAGGGGAGACCCAGTACTTC. Drawing the rest from reference TRBV9 and TRBJ2-5, the complete variable domain is DSGVTQTPKHLITATGQRVTLRCSPRSGDLSVYWYQQSLDQGLQFLIQYYNGEERAKGNILERFSAQQFPDLHSELNLSSLELGDSALYFCASSVRGLAGGETQYFGPGTRLLVL.

The rearrangement joins TRBV29-1 to TRBJ2-5, with D possibly TRBD2 on 6 matching bases. CDR3 size: 13 residues. V was trimmed by 1 base and J by 11 bases, leaving 17 bases between them. The germline gives CDR1 SQVTM, CDR2 ANQGSEA. The CDR3 DNA follows: TGCAGCGTTGAAGGGGACGGGGGTGGTTGGCAGTACTTC. Its translation: CSVEGDGGGWQYF.

The gene calls are TRBV7-8 and TRBJ2-7; 9 bases fit TRBD2. This CDR3 is built from 15 residues. Trimming took 3 bases from V and 1 from J; bases not matched to a gene: 4. Germline CDR1 SGHVS, CDR2 FQNEAQ. Here the CDR3 reads CASSLLAGYSYEQYF. The DNA of the CDR3 is TGTGCCAGCAGCTTGCTAGCGGGATATTCCTACGAGCAGTACTTC.

The chain recombines TRBV2 with TRBJ1-5; 9 positions agree with TRBD1. V was clipped by 8 bases and J by 4 bases; unmatched bases: 6. Looked up from germline, CDR1 is SNHLY and CDR2 is FYNNEI. The CDR3 is 14 amino acids. The CDR3 sequence: CASHPGTGNQPQHF. As DNA, the CDR3 is TGTGCCAGCCACCCCGGGACAGGGAATCAGCCCCAGCATTTT.

The CDR3 DNA sequence: TGTGCCAGCAGTTTTTTCACGCCACAACCGACAGGGTTTAATCAGCCCCAGCATTTT. Translated: CASSFFTPQPTGFNQPQHF. This chain joins TRBV28 and TRBJ1-5; 7 positions agree with TRBD1. The CDR3 spans 19 residues. The germline V gene encodes CDR1 MDHEN and CDR2 SYDVKM. Unmatched junction bases numbered 18, after V lost 3 bases and J lost 4 bases.

A few counts support this clone. The chain recombines TRBV7-9 with TRBJ1-2; D is undetermined. The germline V gene encodes CDR1 SEHNR and CDR2 FQNEAQ (reference sequence). There are 17 residues in the CDR3. V was shortened by 5 bases and J by 5 bases, with 24 bases between the two germline ends. CDR3 in DNA: TGTGCCAGCAGCCGATATTCAGACTCAAAAGTTGGATATGGCTACACCTTC. Translated: CASSRYSDSKVGYGYTF.

J is TRBJ1-2 and V is TRBV11-2, with D unclear. Germline V gene sequence: CDR1 SGHAT, CDR2 FQNNGV. The germline V and J ends were trimmed by 2 bases and 2 bases, with 9 bases remaining between them. The CDR3 length is 14 residues. The CDR3 is CASSLTDLNYGYTF. CDR3 nucleotides: TGTGCCAGCAGCTTAACAGACCTCAACTATGGCTACACCTTC.

The chain is built from TRBV15 and TRBJ2-3, with no clear D. The CDR3 consists of 15 residues. Germline V gene sequence: CDR1 LNHNV, CDR2 YYDKDF (reference sequence). With 0 bases removed from V and 2 bases from J, the gap between germline ends came to 9 bases. The CDR3 DNA reads as TGTGCCACCAGCAGAGATCTTACTAACACAGATACGCAGTATTTT. This gives the protein CATSRDLTNTDTQYF.

The genes are TRBV28 and TRBJ2-4; D may match TRBD1 or TRBD2 (5 bases each). The germline V and J ends were trimmed by 8 bases and 6 bases, with 11 bases remaining between them. Germline CDR1 reads MDHEN; CDR2 reads SYDVKM. The CDR3 has 12 residues. The CDR3 nucleotides are TGTGCCAGCGAGAGGGGTGGAAACATTCAGTACTTC. Translation gives CASERGGNIQYF.

This clone appeared many times. The genes are TRBV10-1 and TRBJ1-4; D call uncertain. In germline, CDR1 is WNHNN, CDR2 SYGVQD (reference sequence). Deletions cut 3 bases from V and 7 bases from J, with 9 bases between. This CDR3 spans 13 amino acids. Here the CDR3 DNA reads TGCGCCAGCAGTGATAGGGCGGTTGAAAAACTGTTTTTT. Translation gives CASSDRAVEKLFF.

This clone came up a few times. This rearrangement joins TRBV14 to TRBJ2-7; 7 bases are shared with TRBD2. Germline trimming cut 1 base from V and 7 bases from J; bases unmatched to any gene: 4. This CDR3 has 13 amino acids. The germline V gene has CDR1 SGHDN and CDR2 FVKESK. This CDR3 reads CASSQALAREQYF. DNA for the CDR3: TGTGCCAGCAGCCAAGCACTAGCGAGGGAGCAGTACTTC.

The chain links TRBV19 to TRBJ2-7, with 11 bases aligning to TRBD1. CDR3 length: 15 residues. Germline V gives CDR1 LNHDA, CDR2 SQIVND (reference sequence). V was clipped by 5 bases and J by 4 bases; unmatched bases: 7. CDR3 amino acids: CASSPRTGGFYEQYF. CDR3 DNA: TGTGCCAGTAGTCCGCGGACAGGGGGCTTTTACGAGCAGTACTTC.

There are a few counts of this clone. The gene calls are TRBV2 and TRBJ2-7; 11 bases match TRBD2. With 3 bases clipped from V and 2 bases from J, the junction kept 3 bases outside the gene matches. Germline V lookup: CDR1 SNHLY, CDR2 FYNNEI. This CDR3 has 15 residues. CDR3 in DNA: TGTGCCAGCAGTGACGTACTAGCGGGAGCCTACGAGCAGTACTTC. It yields the protein CASSDVLAGAYEQYF.

The CDR3 sequence: CASSSPRTESYEQYF. CDR3 coding DNA: TGTGCCAGCAGTTCACCCAGGACGGAATCCTACGAGCAGTACTTC. The chain links TRBV27 to TRBJ2-7, with D hard to call. This CDR3 is 15 amino acids long. Germline loops: CDR1 MNHEY, CDR2 SMNVEV (reference sequence). Trimming cost V 4 bases and J 1 base, with 14 bases left between them.